Presented here are 25 T cell receptor beta chains from one specimen sequenced in a study of prognosis after radiotherapy for stage I lung cancer. Two-round multiplex PCR on genomic DNA was the method by which TCR beta CDR3 was amplified. Primers were specific to each TRBV and TRBJ gene in first-round PCR. MiXCR, applied by TCRdb to the multiplex PCR reads, yields one record per CDR3 protein. The sample yields about 12,000 distinct CDR3 sequences, about 51% seen once. The material sequenced was PBMCs, taken before or after stereotactic body radiation therapy (not recorded which). The receptor source for this set is a donor older than 45 with non-small cell lung cancer.

Comment on this clonotype: With a far larger clone one base away, a read error is the likely cause. J is TRBJ2-1 and V is TRBV6-4, with D uncertain. Looked up from germline, CDR1 is MRHNA and CDR2 is SNTAGT. CDR3 size: 16 residues. Between the trimmed V and J ends, which lost 6 bases and 1 base, there was a span of 16 bases. CDR3 in DNA: TGTGCCAGCAGGACTCCTGGGGTCCTTTCCTACAATGAGCAGTTCTTC. Residues: CASRTPGVLSYNEQFF.

This clonotype counts as medium-sized. This rearrangement joins TRBV10-2 to TRBJ2-1; unclear D gene. Trimming left V 3 bases short and J 4 bases short, with 7 bases between. CDR1 and CDR2 (germline): WSHSY, SAAADI. This CDR3 has 13 residues. CDR3 sequence (DNA): TGCGCCAGCAGTGAATCCGTGTACAATGAGCAGTTCTTC. This translates into CASSESVYNEQFF.

In DNA, the CDR3 is TGTGCCAGCAGCTCCTCGCGGGAATCCTATAATTCACCCCTCCACTTT. Protein sequence: CASSSSRESYNSPLHF. This chain links TRBV7-9 with TRBJ1-6, with D unresolved. Trimming removed 4 bases at V and 1 base at J, with 11 bases between. CDR1 and CDR2 (germline): SEHNR, FQNEAQ (reference sequence). The CDR3 is 16 residues long.

To note about this clonotype: A far larger clone is one base from this, pointing to a likely read error. The gene calls are TRBV6-5 and TRBJ1-4; 7 bases line up with TRBD1. This CDR3 region has 15 residues. In germline, CDR1 is MNHEY, CDR2 SVGAGI. Here the CDR3 reads CASTYPGQSPEKLFF. The DNA of the CDR3 is TGTGCCAGCACTTACCCGGGACAGTCCCCCGAAAAACTGTTTTTT.

The genes are TRBV19 and TRBJ2-1; perhaps TRBD2 as D (6 bases). In germline, CDR1 is LNHDA, CDR2 SQIVND (reference sequence). V shed 5 bases and J shed 1 base, with 15 bases lying between them. The CDR3 contains 16 residues. The CDR3 sequence is CASSGLQGRSYNEQFF. The CDR3 DNA reads TGTGCCAGTAGTGGACTTCAAGGGAGGTCCTACAATGAGCAGTTCTTC.

With respect to this clonotype: This may come from a read error, since a much larger clone is one base off. This chain joins TRBV20-1 and TRBJ2-5; 10 nucleotides agree with TRBD2. V lost 6 bases and J lost 3; bases outside the gene matches: 4. The CDR3 extends over 13 amino acids. Germline CDR1 and CDR2: DFQATT and SNEGSKA (reference sequence). CDR3 in amino acids: CSAILAGKETQYF. CDR3 DNA sequence: TGCAGTGCCATACTAGCGGGAAAAGAGACCCAGTACTTC.

Concerning this clonotype: Its ends do not fully match the called genes, so a read error is possible. The chain combines TRBV20-1 with TRBJ1-2; D is uncertain. The CDR3 contains 15 residues. CDR1 DFQATT and CDR2 SNEGSKA come from the germline V gene (reference sequence). The CDR3 spells CSARDRRGPDHAYTF. Here the CDR3 DNA reads TGCAGTGCTAGAGATCGTCGTGGCCCCGACCATGCCTACACCTTT.

At least ten counts were recorded for this clonotype. The junction does not match germline at one end; this may be a read error. The chain employs TRBV19 and TRBJ2-1; 8 bases map to TRBD1. This CDR3 has 15 amino acids. Per germline, CDR1 LNHDA and CDR2 SQIVND (reference sequence). The CDR3 sequence is CASSIGRDRRNERFF. CDR3 bases: TGTGCCAGTAGTATAGGGAGGGACAGGCGAAATGAGCGGTTCTTC. The full variable domain, its missing parts supplied by reference TRBV19 and TRBJ2-1, is DGGITQSPKYLFRKEGQNVTLSCEQNLNHDAMYWYRQDPGQGLRLIYYSQIVNDFQKGDIAEGYSVSREKKESFPLTVTSAQKNPTAFYLCASSIGRDRRNERFFGPGTRLTVL.

This clonotype was seen just once. A far larger clone is a single base away, which makes a read error likely. This chain links TRBV2 with TRBJ2-1; either TRBD1 or TRBD2 may fit D (5 bases each). Deletions cut 6 bases from V and 11 bases from J, with 17 bases between. Per germline, CDR1 SNHLY and CDR2 FYNNEI. This CDR3 comprises 13 residues. The CDR3 is CASSPRWGNQQFF. CDR3 nucleotides: TGTGCCAGCAGCCCTCGGTGGGGGAATCAGCAGTTCTTC.

In the case of this clonotype: A read error likely explains this, since a far larger clone differs by one base. The genes are TRBV6-4 and TRBJ2-7; 10 positions match TRBD1. Germline V gives CDR1 MRHNA, CDR2 SNTAGT. This CDR3 is built from 15 residues. The CDR3 coding sequence is TGTTCCAGCAGCCCTACCGACAGGGGGCTTTACGAGCAGTACTTC. Translating gives CSSSPTDRGLYEQYF.

This clonotype was observed at least ten times. The chain combines TRBV5-1 with TRBJ2-3; D call uncertain. Germline V lookup: CDR1 SGHRS, CDR2 YFSETQ. Trimming stripped 0 bases from V and 5 bases from J, with 4 bases between. There are 12 residues in the CDR3. CDR3 DNA sequence: TGCGCCAGCAGCTTGGAAAAAGATACGCAGTATTTT. This encodes CASSLEKDTQYF.

As for this clonotype: The junction shows a germline mismatch at one end, possibly a read error. This sequence joins TRBV9 and TRBJ2-5; 9 nucleotides align to TRBD2. From germline, CDR1 is SGDLS and CDR2 YYNGEE. The CDR3 is 16 amino acids. This CDR3 is CASSVSSGSFQETHYF. The CDR3, as DNA: TGTGCCAGCAGCGTTAGTAGCGGGAGCTTTCAGGAGACCCATTACTTC. Full variable domain (missing parts from reference TRBV9 and TRBJ2-5): DSGVTQTPKHLITATGQRVTLRCSPRSGDLSVYWYQQSLDQGLQFLIQYYNGEERAKGNILERFSAQQFPDLHSELNLSSLELGDSALYFCASSVSSGSFQETHYFGPGTRLLVL.

The chain links TRBV20-1 to TRBJ1-1, with no clear D. The V gene's germline CDR1 is DFQATT and CDR2 SNEGSKA (reference sequence). V was shortened by 6 bases and J by 0 bases, with 14 bases between the two germline ends. This CDR3 is built from 14 residues. The CDR3 coding sequence is TGCAGTGCCATACAGACGTACATGAACACTGAAGCTTTCTTT. It yields the protein CSAIQTYMNTEAFF.

The gene calls are TRBV28 and TRBJ2-7; D unresolved. Trimming removed 8 bases from V and 1 base from J, with 15 bases in between. Germline V CDR1 and CDR2: MDHEN, SYDVKM. CDR3 length: 14 residues. CDR3 DNA: TGTGCCAGCCGTGACCCCTCTCGATCCTACGAGCAGTACTTC. It codes for CASRDPSRSYEQYF.

This clonotype is categorized as medium-sized. The chain joins TRBV30 to TRBJ1-4; D is ambiguous. Between the trimmed V and J ends, which lost 0 bases and 15 bases, there was a span of 23 bases. Germline V gene lookup returns CDR1 GTSNPN and CDR2 SVGIG (reference sequence). The CDR3 spans 15 residues. The CDR3 sequence is CAWSVMGGGPQRMFF. DNA of the CDR3: TGTGCCTGGAGTGTCATGGGAGGAGGGCCCCAAAGGATGTTTTTT.

The count of this clonotype is one. The chain is built from TRBV7-6 and TRBJ2-2, with TRBD2 matching 9 bases. Germline V gives CDR1 SGHVS, CDR2 FNYEAQ. V shed 1 base, J shed 3 bases, and the junction held 6 bases outside the gene matches. CDR3 size: 17 residues. CDR3 in DNA: TGTGCCAGCAGCTTAGAAGCCGGGACTAGCCACACCGGGGAGCTGTTTTTT. Translated, it gives CASSLEAGTSHTGELFF.

This clonotype was picked up a small number of times. The chain recombines TRBV5-5 with TRBJ2-5, with D possibly TRBD2 on 6 matching bases. This CDR3 comprises 14 residues. Germline lookup yields CDR1 SGHKS and CDR2 YYEKEE (reference sequence). The V end was cut by 4 bases, the J end by 2 bases, with 12 bases between. CDR3 amino acids: CASSGGTEQETQYF. CDR3 sequence (DNA): TGTGCCAGCAGCGGAGGGACTGAACAAGAGACCCAGTACTTC.

This clonotype was found many times. This may arise from a read error, as a much more abundant clone is one base away. The V gene is TRBV7-9, the J gene TRBJ2-1; TRBD2 matches 13 bases. Germline loops: CDR1 SEHNR, CDR2 FQNEAQ (reference sequence). The CDR3 runs 16 residues. J gave up 12 bases and V 3 bases, and 11 bases lay outside the gene matches. CDR3 nucleotide sequence: TGTGCCAGCAGCTTCCCCGGACTAGCGGGAGTGAGGGGGCAGTTCTTC. Protein product: CASSFPGLAGVRGQFF. The whole variable domain, remainder taken from reference TRBV7-9 and TRBJ2-1, is DTGVSQNPRHKITKRGQNVTFRCDPISEHNRLYWYRQTLGQGPEFLTYFQNEAQLEKSRLLSDRFSAERPKGSFSTLEIQRTEQGDSAMYLCASSFPGLAGVRGQFFGPGTRLTVL.

In its sample, this clonotype ranks as medium-sized. The V and J genes are TRBV6-8 and TRBJ2-7, with D possibly TRBD1 on 6 matching bases. Per germline, CDR1 MNHGY and CDR2 SAAAGT. The ends were cut back, 8 bases at V and 6 bases at J, with 14 bases in the middle. The CDR3 sequence is 12 residues long. The CDR3 sequence: CASRPGAGEQYF. The CDR3 DNA is TGTGCCAGCCGGCCAGGGGCAGGCGAGCAGTACTTC.

This clonotype was seen many times. The V gene is TRBV2, the J gene TRBJ2-5; 11 nucleotides match TRBD1. The CDR3 covers 14 residues. V lost 4 bases to trimming and J lost 5 bases; unmatched junction nucleotides: 3. The V gene's germline CDR1 is SNHLY and CDR2 FYNNEI. Here the CDR3 reads CASSADRGLETQYF. The CDR3, as DNA: TGTGCCAGCAGTGCGGACAGGGGGCTTGAGACCCAGTACTTC. The full variable domain, in which reference TRBV2 and TRBJ2-5 provide the parts outside the CDR3, is EPEVTQTPSHQVTQMGQEVILRCVPISNHLYFYWYRQILGQKVEFLVSFYNNEISEKSEIFDDQFSVERPDGSNFTLKIRSTKLEDSAMYFCASSADRGLETQYFGPGTRLLVL.

Only one count was recorded for this clonotype. A far more abundant clone sits one base away, making this likely a read error. V and J are TRBV6-5 and TRBJ2-1; D is perhaps TRBD1 or TRBD2 (5 bases each). The germline CDR1 and CDR2 sequences are MNHEY and SVGAGI. The CDR3 sequence is 12 residues long. V was shortened by 3 bases and J by 11 bases, with 11 bases between the two germline ends. The CDR3 sequence is CASSYKPGQQFF. The DNA for the CDR3 is TGTGCCAGCAGTTATAAACCGGGGCAGCAGTTCTTC.

The chain combines TRBV2 with TRBJ1-5, with 9 bases that match TRBD1. The length of the CDR3 is 15 residues. The ends lost 6 bases at V and 3 bases at J; junction bases unmatched: 6. In germline, CDR1 is SNHLY, CDR2 FYNNEI. The CDR3 DNA follows: TGTGCCAGCAGCCCCACAGGGGGCAACAATCAGCCCCAGCATTTT. Its translation: CASSPTGGNNQPQHF.

Only one count was recorded for this clonotype. This may come from a read error, since a much larger clone is one base off. The chain recombines TRBV7-7 with TRBJ2-3; D remains ambiguous. This CDR3 is 15 amino acids long. V shed 1 base and J shed 6 bases, with 14 bases lying between them. Germline V gene data show CDR1 as SSHAT and CDR2 as FNYEAQ (reference sequence). CDR3 in DNA: TGTGCCAGCAGCTTAGGATGGGGTACCGGGGATACGCAGTATTTT. This encodes CASSLGWGTGDTQYF.

The genes are TRBV27 and TRBJ2-5; 10 bases agree with TRBD1. The CDR3 length is 16 residues. The ends lost 4 bases at V and 8 bases at J; junction bases unmatched: 13. CDR1 and CDR2 (germline): MNHEY, SMNVEV (reference sequence). The CDR3 nucleotides are TGTGCCAGCAGTTCCCCTCCGGGACAGGGGAGGGATACCCAGTACTTC. Its protein product is CASSSPPGQGRDTQYF.

The gene calls are TRBV29-1 and TRBJ2-2, with 9 positions matching TRBD1. The CDR3 sequence is 14 residues long. Germline V gives CDR1 SQVTM, CDR2 ANQGSEA. V dropped 7 bases and J dropped 4; count of bases not matched to a gene: 7. The chain's CDR3 is CSAGQGSGTGELFF. In DNA, the CDR3 is TGCAGCGCCGGACAGGGGTCGGGCACCGGGGAGCTGTTTTTT.